Detailed here is one TCR beta chain. Profiled with immunoSEQ multiplex PCR; TCRdb holds only in-frame clones, not every one. The repertoire holds about 130,000 clones, with 70% to 90% as singletons. V lost 3 bases to trimming and J lost 2 bases, with 7 bases between them. Germline V gene data show CDR1 as MNHEY and CDR2 as SMNVEV (reference sequence). The CDR3 spans 13 residues. The sample belongs to a study of T cell responses to AZD1222 COVID-19 vaccine. The chain carries TRBV27 and TRBJ1-1, with D possibly TRBD1 on 5 matching bases. Source: peripheral blood, taken 28 days after the second AZD1222 dose. This sequence was found in an adult who received the AZD1222 COVID-19 vaccine. The CDR3 coding sequence is TGTGCCAGCAGTTTCCAGGGTAACACTGAAGCTTTCTTT. It encodes CASSFQGNTEAFF.